The 18 T cell receptor beta chains below all came from one sample that was sequenced in a study of monozygotic twins with cystic fibrosis. Clones were read by immunoSEQ multiplex PCR, and TCRdb kept only the in-frame ones, dropping some. The sample consists of approximately 34,000 clones, around 96% of them appearing once. Sequences were obtained from blood. These receptor sequences come from a girl aged 2 to 9 with cystic fibrosis.

This chain uses TRBV19 with TRBJ1-1, with TRBD1 identical over 7 bases. CDR1 is LNHDA and CDR2 is SQIVND in the germline V gene (reference sequence). Trimming at V came to 8 bases and at J to 4 bases, leaving 4 bases not matched to a gene. This CDR3 contains 12 residues. The CDR3 here is CASGGTVTEAFF. Here the CDR3 DNA reads TGTGCCAGTGGAGGGACAGTCACTGAAGCTTTCTTT. Supplemented by reference TRBV19 and TRBJ1-1, the full variable domain reads DGGITQSPKYLFRKEGQNVTLSCEQNLNHDAMYWYRQDPGQGLRLIYYSQIVNDFQKGDIAEGYSVSREKKESFPLTVTSAQKNPTAFYLCASGGTVTEAFFGQGTRLTVV.

This chain links TRBV5-1 with TRBJ2-7, with D perhaps given as TRBD1 or TRBD2 (5 bases each). From germline, CDR1 is SGHRS and CDR2 YFSETQ. The CDR3 consists of 13 residues. V shed 4 bases and J shed 3 bases, with 11 bases lying between them. The DNA for the CDR3 is TGCGCCAGCAGCCCGGGACCGGGCTACGAGCAGTACTTC. Its protein is CASSPGPGYEQYF.

CDR3 in DNA: TGTGCCAGCAGCGGGGCAGCCTATGGCTACACCTTC. Protein sequence: CASSGAAYGYTF. The chain carries TRBV9 and TRBJ1-2, with D unclear. V was shortened by 3 bases and J by 4 bases, with 7 bases between the two germline ends. The CDR3 is made up of 12 amino acids. Per germline, CDR1 SGDLS and CDR2 YYNGEE.

CDR3 DNA sequence: TGTGCCTGGAGTGTACAGGGATTCGGCGGGGAGCTGTTTTTT. This gives the protein CAWSVQGFGGELFF. The gene calls are TRBV30 and TRBJ2-2, with D maybe TRBD1 (6 bases). V lost 0 bases, J lost 7 bases, and 12 bases lay in between. Per the germline V gene, CDR1 is GTSNPN and CDR2 is SVGIG (reference sequence). This CDR3 contains 14 residues.

The chain recombines TRBV5-1 with TRBJ2-5; D is possibly TRBD1 or TRBD2 (6 bases each). V lost 1 base, J lost 5 bases, and 12 bases lay in between. CDR3 length equals 14 residues. From germline, CDR1 is SGHRS and CDR2 YFSETQ. The CDR3 loop reads CASSLRGEGETQYF. CDR3 nucleotides: TGCGCCAGCAGCTTGAGGGGGGAAGGGGAGACCCAGTACTTC.

This chain uses TRBV11-1 with TRBJ1-5, with 8 bases matching TRBD1. The J segment lost 2 bases and the V segment lost 4 bases, leaving 1 base of the junction unmatched. This CDR3 has 14 amino acids. Germline V gene lookup returns CDR1 SGHAT and CDR2 FQDESV (reference sequence). The CDR3 DNA follows: TGTGCCAGCAGCTCGACAGGGGGCAATCAGCCCCAGCATTTT. The encoded protein is CASSSTGGNQPQHF.

This CDR3 reads CASSLAQGLQAFF. The CDR3 DNA is TGCGCCAGCAGCTTGGCGCAGGGGCTCCAAGCTTTCTTT. The chain employs TRBV5-1 and TRBJ1-1; D may be TRBD1 (6 bases). V lost 0 bases to trimming and J lost 9 bases, with 12 bases between them. Germline loops: CDR1 SGHRS, CDR2 YFSETQ. The CDR3 spans 13 residues. Filled out from reference TRBV5-1 and TRBJ1-1, the complete variable domain reads KAGVTQTPRYLIKTRGQQVTLSCSPISGHRSVSWYQQTPGQGLQFLFEYFSETQRNKGNFPGRFSGRQFSNSRSEMNVSTLELGDSALYLCASSLAQGLQAFFGQGTRLTVV.

The V and J genes are TRBV5-1 and TRBJ1-1; 7 nucleotides align to TRBD1. Germline V gene lookup returns CDR1 SGHRS and CDR2 YFSETQ. CDR3 length: 16 amino acids. V was clipped by 6 bases and J by 5 bases; unmatched bases: 16. The CDR3 DNA follows: TGCGCCAGCACTGAGCCCGGGACAGACATGGTTACTGAAGCTTTCTTT. It yields the protein CASTEPGTDMVTEAFF.

This chain connects TRBV5-4 to TRBJ2-1, with a weak D call TRBD1 (5 bases). Germline V gene sequence: CDR1 SGHNT, CDR2 YYREEE (reference sequence). Trimming removed 0 bases at V and 5 bases at J, with 9 bases between. The CDR3 consists of 14 residues. CDR3 nucleotide sequence: TGTGCCAGCAGCTTGGCAGACAGTAACAATGAGCAGTTCTTC. Translated: CASSLADSNNEQFF.

The rearrangement joins TRBV21-1 to TRBJ1-2; the table gives TRBD1 as D, unverified against the DNA. TRBV21-1 is a listed pseudogene. The CDR3 is 16 amino acids. CDR3 bases: TGTGCCAGCAGCAAGAAAGGGGCAGGGGTATCCTATGGCTACACCTTC. It specifies CASSKKGAGVSYGYTF.

The V call is TRBV2, the J call TRBJ1-3, with D unresolved. Germline V gene data show CDR1 as SNHLY and CDR2 as FYNNEI. The V gene lost 5 bases and the J gene lost 0 bases, with 8 bases spanning the gap. The CDR3 is 14 residues long. CDR3 nucleotide sequence: TGTGCCAGCAGTTGGGATCTCTCTGGAAACACCATATATTTT. Protein sequence: CASSWDLSGNTIYF.

V is TRBV6-4 and J is TRBJ1-2; 7 positions match TRBD1. Germline CDR1 reads MRHNA; CDR2 reads SNTAGT. Losses at the gene ends were 6 bases for V and 8 bases for J; bases not matched to a gene: 6. The CDR3 contains 12 residues. The CDR3 here is CASRGGAEGYTF. In DNA, the CDR3 is TGTGCCAGCAGAGGGGGCGCAGAAGGCTACACCTTC.

The CDR3 loop reads CASSWGLAEEETQYF. The DNA of the CDR3 is TGTGCCAGCAGTTGGGGACTAGCCGAGGAGGAGACCCAGTACTTC. The chain combines TRBV11-3 with TRBJ2-5; 9 bases map to TRBD2. CDR1 is SGHNT and CDR2 is YENEEA in the germline V gene. J gave up 5 bases and V 6 bases, and 10 bases lay outside the gene matches. CDR3 length: 15 residues.

This chain uses TRBV4-1 with TRBJ2-1; TRBD2 matches 12 bases. V lost 2 bases and J lost 6; bases outside the gene matches: 11. The germline V gene encodes CDR1 MGHRA and CDR2 YSYEKL. The length of the CDR3 is 18 residues. The CDR3 nucleotides are TGCGCCAGCAGCCAATGGACTAGCGGGGAACCGAAAGTCAATGAGCAGTTCTTC. Translating it yields CASSQWTSGEPKVNEQFF.

The chain uses TRBV6-5 and TRBJ2-7; 9 bases match TRBD2. Per the germline V gene, CDR1 is MNHEY and CDR2 is SVGAGI. This CDR3 spans 14 amino acids. J gave up 5 bases and V 9 bases, and 11 bases lay outside the gene matches. The CDR3 nucleotides are TGTGCCAGTAGAAATAGCGGGAGCCCCAACGAGCAGTACTTC. Protein: CASRNSGSPNEQYF.

The V gene is TRBV5-1, the J gene TRBJ1-2, with 10 bases matching TRBD1. V gave up 2 bases and J gave up 6 bases; unmatched junction bases: 4. The CDR3 covers 14 residues. CDR1 SGHRS and CDR2 YFSETQ come from the germline V gene. CDR3 region: CASSFTGTGDGYTF. The CDR3 DNA reads TGCGCCAGCAGCTTTACCGGGACAGGGGATGGCTACACCTTC. Together with reference TRBV5-1 and TRBJ1-2, the CDR3 gives the full variable domain: KAGVTQTPRYLIKTRGQQVTLSCSPISGHRSVSWYQQTPGQGLQFLFEYFSETQRNKGNFPGRFSGRQFSNSRSEMNVSTLELGDSALYLCASSFTGTGDGYTFGSGTRLTVV.

V is TRBV30 and J is TRBJ1-2; a possible D gene is TRBD1 (5 bases). The CDR3 sequence is 12 residues long. Trimming took off 3 bases at V and 6 bases at J, with 11 bases between the two ends. In germline, CDR1 is GTSNPN, CDR2 SVGIG (reference sequence). CDR3: CAWRQGLDGYTF. CDR3 bases: TGTGCCTGGAGGCAGGGTCTTGATGGCTACACCTTC.

V usage is TRBV28 and J usage is TRBJ1-2; 8 bases line up with TRBD1. Trimming took 5 bases from V and 4 from J; bases not matched to a gene: 9. This CDR3 is built from 15 residues. CDR1 and CDR2 (germline): MDHEN, SYDVKM. Here the CDR3 reads CASSRGGQESYGYTF. The CDR3 DNA follows: TGTGCCAGCAGTCGAGGGGGACAGGAGTCCTATGGCTACACCTTC.